A single sample gave rise to the 30 T cell receptor beta chains below, sequenced in a study of T cells in Graves' hyperthyroidism and ophthalmopathy. The TCR beta CDR3 regions underwent amplification using RNA transcripts as the source. The study used the HTBI primer set for a first-round RT-PCR of the TCR CDR3. TCRdb reprocessed the multiplex PCR reads via MiXCR and lists one record per CDR3 protein. The table records 250,000 to 300,000 distinct CDR3 sequences, about 13% of them present only once. Sequenced input: blood. Receptors originate from a woman aged 40-49 years with Graves' hyperthyroidism.

This clonotype has a handful of counts. This CDR3 reads CSARAWTSGLYNEQFF. DNA for the CDR3: TGCAGTGCTAGAGCGTGGACTAGCGGACTCTACAATGAGCAGTTCTTC. V usage is TRBV20-1 and J usage is TRBJ2-1; 10 positions match TRBD2. The CDR3 is 16 residues long. V shed 1 base and J 3 bases; nucleotides not matched to a gene: 6. CDR1 DFQATT and CDR2 SNEGSKA come from the germline V gene (reference sequence).

The rearrangement links TRBV7-2 to TRBJ2-1; the match to TRBD1 covers 8 bases. The V gene end was trimmed by 5 bases and the J gene end by 4 bases; junction bases not matched to a gene: 7. The CDR3 is made up of 15 amino acids. Germline-derived CDR1 and CDR2 are SGHTA and FQGNSA. Here the CDR3 DNA reads TGTGCCAGCAGCACCGGGGACAGGCTTTACAATGAGCAGTTCTTC. Its protein product is CASSTGDRLYNEQFF.

V gene TRBV5-6 combines with J gene TRBJ2-5, with a possible D match to TRBD2 (5 bases). The CDR3 runs to 15 residues. Germline V gene data show CDR1 as SGHDT and CDR2 as YYEEEE. Trimming took 0 bases from V and 4 from J, leaving 13 bases between them. This CDR3 is CASSLGVGVGETQYF. The CDR3 DNA follows: TGTGCCAGCAGCTTGGGGGTGGGAGTTGGAGAGACCCAGTACTTC.

This clonotype appeared many times. The V gene is TRBV20-1, the J gene TRBJ2-1; 9 nucleotides line up with TRBD2. CDR3 length: 14 residues. Losses at the gene ends were 0 bases for V and 7 bases for J; bases not matched to a gene: 4. Germline V CDR1 and CDR2: DFQATT, SNEGSKA (reference sequence). This CDR3 is CSARDVSGSNEQFF. The CDR3 bases are TGCAGTGCTAGAGATGTTAGCGGGAGTAATGAGCAGTTCTTC.

Ten or more counts support this clonotype. The CDR3 DNA follows: TGTGCCAGCAGCGAACTAGCGGGAGTTTGGGATGAGCAGTTCTTC. As protein: CASSELAGVWDEQFF. The chain joins TRBV9 to TRBJ2-1; 11 positions match TRBD2. CDR1 is SGDLS and CDR2 is YYNGEE in the germline V gene. V lost 3 bases and J lost 8; bases outside the gene matches: 7. The CDR3 runs to 15 residues.

This clonotype was counted ten times or more. The chain employs TRBV20-1 and TRBJ2-1; D uncertain. Germline CDR1 DFQATT, CDR2 SNEGSKA (reference sequence). CDR3 length equals 11 residues. The ends were cut back, 7 bases at V and 3 bases at J, with 7 bases in the middle. CDR3: CSGTFYNEQFF. The CDR3 nucleotides are TGCAGTGGCACATTCTACAATGAGCAGTTCTTC.

This clonotype has a handful of counts. The rearrangement links TRBV30 to TRBJ2-2; D gene unclear. The CDR3 extends over 14 amino acids. CDR1 and CDR2 (germline): GTSNPN, SVGIG (reference sequence). The V end was cut by 3 bases, the J end by 6 bases, with 14 bases between. The CDR3: CAWSPVVLAGELFF. CDR3 in DNA: TGTGCCTGGAGCCCAGTAGTGCTTGCCGGGGAGCTGTTTTTT. Complete variable domain (other parts from reference TRBV30 and TRBJ2-2): SQTIHQWPATLVQPVGSPLSLECTVEGTSNPNLYWYRQAAGRGLQLLFYSVGIGQISSEVPQNLSASRPQDRQFILSSKKLLLSDSGFYLCAWSPVVLAGELFFGEGSRLTVL.

Turning to this clonotype: A much larger clone lies a single base off, so this may be a read error. V is TRBV9 and J is TRBJ2-3; maybe TRBD1 (6 bases). V was pared by 0 bases and J by 4 bases, with 9 bases between. Germline V gives CDR1 SGDLS, CDR2 YYNGEE. The CDR3 length is 14 residues. CDR3 sequence reads: CASSVVGQSDTQYF. For the CDR3, the DNA is TGTGCCAGCAGCGTAGTAGGACAGTCAGATACGCAGTATTTT.

Points on this clonotype: This may arise from a read error, as a much more abundant clone is one base away. The V gene is TRBV5-6, the J gene TRBJ2-3, with 8 bases matching TRBD2. Per germline, CDR1 SGHDT and CDR2 YYEEEE. CDR3 length: 17 amino acids. Trimming cost V 2 bases and J 3 bases; bases outside gene matches: 11. The CDR3, as DNA: TGTGCCAGCAGCTTTCAAGGGGCTGGCGGGGGGACAGATACGCAGTATTTT. Translation: CASSFQGAGGGTDTQYF. Together with reference TRBV5-6 and TRBJ2-3, the CDR3 gives the full variable domain: DAGVTQSPTHLIKTRGQQVTLRCSPKSGHDTVSWYQQALGQGPQFIFQYYEEEERQRGNFPDRFSGHQFPNYSSELNVNALLLGDSALYLCASSFQGAGGGTDTQYFGPGTRLTVL.

This clonotype was seen more than once but under ten times. The V and J genes are TRBV30 and TRBJ2-3; D tentatively fits TRBD1 or TRBD2 (5 bases each). The CDR3 extends over 15 amino acids. Trimming stripped 5 bases from V and 4 bases from J, with 19 bases between. Looked up from germline, CDR1 is GTSNPN and CDR2 is SVGIG (reference sequence). CDR3 sequence reads: CAWGGRDPDPDTQYF. The DNA for the CDR3 is TGTGCCTGGGGGGGAAGGGACCCCGACCCAGATACGCAGTATTTT.

At least ten counts were recorded for this clonotype. The chain combines TRBV11-2 with TRBJ1-1; TRBD1 might be the D (6 bases). Trimming left V 5 bases short and J 5 bases short, with 15 bases between. This CDR3 comprises 14 residues. Germline CDR1 SGHAT, CDR2 FQNNGV. CDR3 amino acids: CASSRQTGRTEAFF. CDR3 nucleotide sequence: TGTGCCAGCAGCCGACAGACAGGAAGAACTGAAGCTTTCTTT. Full variable domain (missing parts from reference TRBV11-2 and TRBJ1-1): EAGVAQSPRYKIIEKRQSVAFWCNPISGHATLYWYQQILGQGPKLLIQFQNNGVVDDSQLPKDRFSAERLKGVDSTLKIQPAKLEDSAVYLCASSRQTGRTEAFFGQGTRLTVV.

At least ten counts were recorded for this clonotype. The chain carries TRBV2 and TRBJ2-7, with D perhaps matching TRBD1 (6 bases). CDR3 length: 15 amino acids. From germline, CDR1 is SNHLY and CDR2 FYNNEI. The V end was cut by 3 bases, the J end by 3 bases, with 15 bases between. The CDR3 sequence is CASSEGKGVVYEQYF. CDR3 bases: TGTGCCAGCAGTGAGGGTAAGGGGGTGGTCTACGAGCAGTACTTC.

This clonotype was counted only a few times. The gene calls are TRBV13 and TRBJ2-3, with 12 bases matching TRBD2. The CDR3 totals 14 residues. V shed 10 bases, J shed 5 bases, and the junction held 7 bases outside the gene matches. Germline loops: CDR1 PRHDT, CDR2 FYEKMQ (reference sequence). The CDR3 here is CATLLAGGEDTQYF. The CDR3, as DNA: TGTGCCACCCTACTAGCGGGAGGTGAAGATACGCAGTATTTT.

This clonotype appeared many times. The J gene is TRBJ1-4, the V gene TRBV7-9, with D perhaps TRBD1 (5 bases). The germline V gene encodes CDR1 SEHNR and CDR2 FQNEAQ (reference sequence). CDR3 length: 15 amino acids. Between the trimmed V and J ends, which lost 4 bases and 8 bases, there was a span of 17 bases. CDR3 sequence reads: CASSSSRVGFEKLFF. The CDR3 DNA follows: TGTGCCAGCAGCTCCAGCAGGGTAGGCTTCGAAAAACTGTTTTTT.

This clonotype was detected many times. This sequence joins TRBV20-1 and TRBJ2-7, with 9 positions matching TRBD2. Unmatched junction bases numbered 3, after V lost 0 bases and J lost 0 bases. Germline values: CDR1 DFQATT, CDR2 SNEGSKA (reference sequence). CDR3 size: 15 residues. The CDR3 region has the DNA TGCAGTGCTAGAGATCGCGGGAGGGCCTCCTACGAGCAGTACTTC. It translates to CSARDRGRASYEQYF.

This rearrangement joins TRBV7-9 to TRBJ2-7; D might be TRBD2 (5 bases). This CDR3 contains 14 residues. Trimming removed 4 bases from V and 1 base from J, with 11 bases in between. CDR1 and CDR2 (germline): SEHNR, FQNEAQ (reference sequence). CDR3 coding DNA: TGTGCCAGCAGCTCCACCGGGATTTCCTACGAGCAGTACTTC. Translated: CASSSTGISYEQYF.

The V and J genes are TRBV12-5 and TRBJ2-3; the match to TRBD2 covers 14 bases. This CDR3 comprises 22 residues. Germline V gene data show CDR1 as LGHNT and CDR2 as FRNRAP. With V trimmed by 2 bases and J by 5 bases, 21 bases remained unmatched. The DNA of the CDR3 is TGTGCTAGTGGTTTGCCTCCCCCCGGGACTAGCGGGAGTGGGGTTGTGCTAGATACGCAGTATTTT. Residues: CASGLPPPGTSGSGVVLDTQYF.

This clonotype was observed many times. The chain couples TRBV15 to TRBJ1-1, with D tentatively TRBD1 (5 bases). The CDR3 has 16 residues. Germline V CDR1 and CDR2: LNHNV, YYDKDF (reference sequence). V dropped 1 base and J dropped 2 bases, with 14 bases sitting between them. Written as DNA, the CDR3 is TGTGCCACCAGCAGAGCGGCAGGGACCCCAAACACTGAAGCTTTCTTT. Translated: CATSRAAGTPNTEAFF.

The sample holds many counts of this clonotype. The chain links TRBV28 to TRBJ2-1; D gene ambiguous. V was trimmed by 3 bases and J by 7 bases, leaving 7 bases between them. This CDR3 contains 12 residues. The V gene's germline CDR1 is MDHEN and CDR2 SYDVKM. In DNA form, the CDR3 reads TGTGCCAGCAGTTTTCCAAAAAATGAGCAGTTCTTC. This translates into CASSFPKNEQFF.

This clonotype was observed at least ten times. The chain combines TRBV24-1 with TRBJ1-1, with a tentative D call TRBD1 (5 bases). The germline V and J ends were trimmed by 2 bases and 5 bases, with 11 bases remaining between them. There are 14 residues in the CDR3. Looked up from germline, CDR1 is KGHDR and CDR2 is SFDVKD. CDR3 in amino acids: CATSDCDSSTEAFF. In DNA, the CDR3 is TGTGCCACCAGTGATTGCGACAGTTCAACTGAAGCTTTCTTT.

This chain connects TRBV6-5 to TRBJ2-3, with unresolved D. The CDR3 is 14 amino acids. CDR1 is MNHEY and CDR2 is SVGAGI in the germline V gene. The germline V and J ends were trimmed by 6 bases and 2 bases, with 12 bases remaining between them. DNA for the CDR3: TGTGCCAGCAGAGACTCCCCCTACACAGATACGCAGTATTTT. It encodes CASRDSPYTDTQYF.

This clonotype was found many times. The chain has TRBV6-1 and TRBJ2-6; D ambiguous. Germline assignment: CDR1 MNHNS and CDR2 SASEGT. This CDR3 is built from 14 residues. The V end lost 3 bases, the J end lost 2 bases, and 5 bases lay between the germline ends. CDR3 in DNA: TGTGCCAGCAGTGACGGTACTGGGGCCAACGTCCTGACTTTC. This gives the protein CASSDGTGANVLTF.

The chain links TRBV28 to TRBJ1-5, with D possibly matching TRBD1 (5 bases). V gave up 7 bases and J gave up 2 bases, with 12 bases separating them. Germline lookup yields CDR1 MDHEN and CDR2 SYDVKM. This CDR3 has 14 residues. Here the CDR3 reads CASNPGAGNQPQHF. CDR3 nucleotide sequence: TGTGCCAGCAACCCCGGGGCAGGCAATCAGCCCCAGCATTTT.

This clonotype was observed at least ten times. The rearrangement joins TRBV7-9 to TRBJ2-7; the D gene is possibly TRBD1 (6 bases). CDR3 length: 14 amino acids. Germline CDR1 is SEHNR and CDR2 is FQNEAQ (reference sequence). Trimming pared 5 bases from V and 1 base from J, leaving 12 bases between. The CDR3 bases are TGTGCCAGCAGCGAAAAAGACAGGTCCTACGAGCAGTACTTC. This encodes CASSEKDRSYEQYF.

This clonotype was found many times. The rearrangement uses TRBV7-8 and TRBJ2-2; D is perhaps TRBD1 (6 bases). V lost 2 bases, J lost 1 base, and 11 bases lay in between. The CDR3 length is 16 residues. The V gene's germline CDR1 is SGHVS and CDR2 FQNEAQ. CDR3 sequence: CASSLLQGVNTGELFF. For the CDR3, the DNA is TGTGCCAGCAGCTTACTACAGGGCGTGAACACCGGGGAGCTGTTTTTT.

J is TRBJ1-3 and V is TRBV18, with 7 bases aligning to TRBD1. The CDR3 length is 14 residues. Germline V gene sequence: CDR1 KGHSH, CDR2 LQKENI. J lost 4 bases, V lost 6 bases, and 6 bases had no gene match. The CDR3 loop is CASSTGTAGNTIYF. The CDR3 DNA reads as TGTGCCAGCTCCACCGGGACAGCAGGAAACACCATATATTTT.

This clonotype was picked up many times. The rearrangement joins TRBV10-3 to TRBJ1-1; the D gene is possibly TRBD1 (6 bases). Germline CDR1 and CDR2: ENHRY and SYGVKD. Between the trimmed V and J ends, which lost 7 bases and 1 base, there was a span of 13 bases. The CDR3 runs 14 residues. Here the CDR3 reads CAITETGQNTEAFF. DNA for the CDR3: TGTGCCATCACCGAGACAGGACAGAACACTGAAGCTTTCTTT.

This clonotype was detected a few times. The chain combines TRBV19 with TRBJ1-2; D possibly corresponds to TRBD1 (6 bases). Trimming pared 7 bases from V and 4 bases from J, leaving 13 bases between. From germline, CDR1 is LNHDA and CDR2 SQIVND (reference sequence). There are 13 residues in the CDR3. The CDR3 DNA reads as TGTGCCAGTACCCCGGACAGAACCTATGGCTACACCTTC. This codes for CASTPDRTYGYTF.

This clonotype showed up many times. This rearrangement joins TRBV20-1 to TRBJ2-1, with TRBD1 matching over 9 bases. V dropped 6 bases and J dropped 4; count of bases not matched to a gene: 10. Germline CDR1 is DFQATT and CDR2 is SNEGSKA (reference sequence). The CDR3 consists of 15 residues. CDR3 region: CSAPARGTGYNEQFF. CDR3 sequence (DNA): TGCAGTGCCCCTGCGAGAGGGACAGGGTACAATGAGCAGTTCTTC.

In this sample, this clonotype turned up many times. The CDR3 sequence is CASSSYREYEQYF. As DNA, the CDR3 is TGTGCCAGCAGTTCATACAGGGAGTACGAGCAGTACTTC. This chain links TRBV6-2 or TRBV6-3 with TRBJ2-7; tentative D call: TRBD1 (6 bases). Germline lookup yields CDR1 MNHEY and CDR2 SVGEGT. The CDR3 contains 13 residues. V lost 4 bases to trimming and J lost 4 bases, with 11 bases between them.